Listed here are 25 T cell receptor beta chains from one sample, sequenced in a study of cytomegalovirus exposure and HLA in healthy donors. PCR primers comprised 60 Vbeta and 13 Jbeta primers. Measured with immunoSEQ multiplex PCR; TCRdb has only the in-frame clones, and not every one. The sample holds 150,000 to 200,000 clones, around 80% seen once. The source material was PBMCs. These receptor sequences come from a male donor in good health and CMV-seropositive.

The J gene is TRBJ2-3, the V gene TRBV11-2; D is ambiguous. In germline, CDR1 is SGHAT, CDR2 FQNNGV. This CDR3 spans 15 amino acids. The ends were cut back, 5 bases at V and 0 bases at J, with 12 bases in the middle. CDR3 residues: CASSPTLTSTDTQYF. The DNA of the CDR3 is TGTGCCAGCAGCCCCACCTTGACTAGCACAGATACGCAGTATTTT.

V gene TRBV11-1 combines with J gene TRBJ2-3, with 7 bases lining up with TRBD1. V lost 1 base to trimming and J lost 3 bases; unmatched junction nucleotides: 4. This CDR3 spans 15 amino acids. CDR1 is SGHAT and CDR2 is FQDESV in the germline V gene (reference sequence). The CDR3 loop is CASSLEGGRTDTQYF. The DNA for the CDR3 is TGTGCCAGCAGCTTAGAAGGGGGCCGAACAGATACGCAGTATTTT.

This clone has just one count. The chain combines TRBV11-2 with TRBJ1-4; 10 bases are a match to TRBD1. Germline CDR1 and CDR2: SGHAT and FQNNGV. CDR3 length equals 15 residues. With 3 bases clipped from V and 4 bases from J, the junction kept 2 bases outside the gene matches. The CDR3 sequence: CASSLDRGNNEKLFF. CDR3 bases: TGTGCCAGCAGCTTGGACAGGGGGAATAATGAAAAACTGTTTTTT.

CDR3 residues: CASSYGRSTDTQYF. CDR3 nucleotide sequence: TGCGCCAGCAGCTATGGGAGGAGCACAGATACGCAGTATTTT. This chain uses TRBV5-1 with TRBJ2-3; D is perhaps TRBD2 (6 bases). Germline CDR1 SGHRS, CDR2 YFSETQ. Trimming pared 3 bases from V and 0 bases from J, leaving 8 bases between. CDR3 size: 14 residues.

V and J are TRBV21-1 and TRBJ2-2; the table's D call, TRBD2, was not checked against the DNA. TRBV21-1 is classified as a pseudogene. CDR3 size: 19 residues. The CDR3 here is CASSKSATGPREGTGELFF. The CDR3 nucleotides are TGTGCCAGCAGCAAATCCGCCACCGGGCCCCGGGAAGGAACCGGGGAGCTGTTTTTT.

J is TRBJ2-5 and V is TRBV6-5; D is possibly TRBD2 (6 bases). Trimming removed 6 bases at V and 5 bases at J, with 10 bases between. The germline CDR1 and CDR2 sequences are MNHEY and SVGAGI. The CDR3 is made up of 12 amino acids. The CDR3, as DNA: TGTGCCAGCAGGGGGCTAGCGGAGACCCAGTACTTC. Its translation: CASRGLAETQYF.

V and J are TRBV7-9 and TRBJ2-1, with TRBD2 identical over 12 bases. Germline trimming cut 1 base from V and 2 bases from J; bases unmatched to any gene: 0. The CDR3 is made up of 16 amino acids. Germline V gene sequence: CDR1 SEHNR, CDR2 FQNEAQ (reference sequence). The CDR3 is CASSLGTSGAYNEQFF. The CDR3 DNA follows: TGTGCCAGCAGCTTAGGGACTAGCGGGGCCTACAATGAGCAGTTCTTC.

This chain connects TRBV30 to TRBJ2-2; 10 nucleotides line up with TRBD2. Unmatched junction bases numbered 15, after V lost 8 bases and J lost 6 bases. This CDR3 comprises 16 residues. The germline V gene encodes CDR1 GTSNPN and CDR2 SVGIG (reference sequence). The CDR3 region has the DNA TGTGCCGAGGAGAGGTCTAGCGGGAGTTCTGCCGGGGAGCTGTTTTTT. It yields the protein CAEERSSGSSAGELFF.

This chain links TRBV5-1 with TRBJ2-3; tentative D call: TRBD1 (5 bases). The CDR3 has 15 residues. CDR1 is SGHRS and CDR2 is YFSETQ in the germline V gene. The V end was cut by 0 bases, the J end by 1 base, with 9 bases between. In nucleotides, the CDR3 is TGCGCCAGCAGCTTGGTGGGGCTTCGCACAGATACGCAGTATTTT. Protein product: CASSLVGLRTDTQYF.

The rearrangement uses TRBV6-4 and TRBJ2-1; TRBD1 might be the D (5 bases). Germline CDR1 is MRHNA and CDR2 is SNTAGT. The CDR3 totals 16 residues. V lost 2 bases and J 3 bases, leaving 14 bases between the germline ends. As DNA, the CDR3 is TGTGCCAGCAGTGACAGCAGGGCAATTGACTACAATGAGCAGTTCTTC. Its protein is CASSDSRAIDYNEQFF.

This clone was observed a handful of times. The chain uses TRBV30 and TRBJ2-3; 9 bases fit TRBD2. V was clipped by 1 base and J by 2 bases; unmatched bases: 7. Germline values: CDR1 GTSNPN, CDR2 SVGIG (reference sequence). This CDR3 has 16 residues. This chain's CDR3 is CAWSELAGDFTDTQYF. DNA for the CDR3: TGTGCCTGGAGTGAATTAGCGGGAGATTTCACAGATACGCAGTATTTT.

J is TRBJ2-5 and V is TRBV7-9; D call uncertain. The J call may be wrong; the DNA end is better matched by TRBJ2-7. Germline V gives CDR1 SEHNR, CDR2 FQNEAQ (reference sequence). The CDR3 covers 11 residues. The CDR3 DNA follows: TGTGCCAGCAGCTTAGTGTCCGAGCAGTACTTC. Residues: CASSLVSEQYF.

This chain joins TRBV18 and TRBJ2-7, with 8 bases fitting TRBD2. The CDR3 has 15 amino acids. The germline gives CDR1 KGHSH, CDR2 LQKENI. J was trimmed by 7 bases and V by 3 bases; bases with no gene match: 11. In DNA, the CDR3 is TGTGCCAGCTCACCCTTTCAAGCGGGAGAAAGTGAGCAGTACTTC. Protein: CASSPFQAGESEQYF.

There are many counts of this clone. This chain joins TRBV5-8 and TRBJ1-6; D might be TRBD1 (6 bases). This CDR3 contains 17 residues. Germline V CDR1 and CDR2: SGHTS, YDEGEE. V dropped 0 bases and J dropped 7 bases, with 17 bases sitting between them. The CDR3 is CASSLEWGGASNSPLHF. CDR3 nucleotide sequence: TGTGCCAGCAGCTTGGAGTGGGGGGGCGCATCCAATTCACCCCTCCACTTT.

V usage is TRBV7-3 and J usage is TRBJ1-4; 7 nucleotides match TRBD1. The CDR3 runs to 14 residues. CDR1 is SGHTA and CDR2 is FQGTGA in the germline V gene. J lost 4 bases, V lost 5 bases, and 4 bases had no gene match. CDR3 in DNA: TGTGCCAGCAGCCCGACAGGGCTTAATGAAAAACTGTTTTTT. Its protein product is CASSPTGLNEKLFF.

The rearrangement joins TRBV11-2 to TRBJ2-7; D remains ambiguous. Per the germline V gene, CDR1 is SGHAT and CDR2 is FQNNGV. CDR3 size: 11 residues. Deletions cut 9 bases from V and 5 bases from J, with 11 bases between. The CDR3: CASLPPHEQYF. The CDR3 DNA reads TGTGCCAGTCTCCCCCCCCACGAGCAGTACTTC.

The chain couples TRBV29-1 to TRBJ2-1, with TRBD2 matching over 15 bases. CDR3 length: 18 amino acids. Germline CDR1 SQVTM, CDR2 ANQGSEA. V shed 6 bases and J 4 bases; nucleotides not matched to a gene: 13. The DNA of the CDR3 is TGCAGCGTGACCGGACTAGCGGGAGGGAACCTTAAATACAATGAGCAGTTCTTC. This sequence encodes CSVTGLAGGNLKYNEQFF.

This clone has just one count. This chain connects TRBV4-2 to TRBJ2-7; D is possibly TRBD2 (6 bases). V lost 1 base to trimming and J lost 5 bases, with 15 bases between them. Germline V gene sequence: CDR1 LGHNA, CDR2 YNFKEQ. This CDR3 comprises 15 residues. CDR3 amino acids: CASSQAGPTRDEQYF. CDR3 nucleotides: TGTGCCAGCAGCCAAGCGGGACCGACTAGGGACGAGCAGTACTTC.

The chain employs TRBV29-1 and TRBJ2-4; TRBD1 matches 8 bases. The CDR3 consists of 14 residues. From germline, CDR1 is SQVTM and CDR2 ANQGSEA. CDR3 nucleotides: TGCAGTGGGGGTCCAGGGGGCTATTCAAACATTCAGTACTTC. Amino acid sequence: CSGGPGGYSNIQYF.

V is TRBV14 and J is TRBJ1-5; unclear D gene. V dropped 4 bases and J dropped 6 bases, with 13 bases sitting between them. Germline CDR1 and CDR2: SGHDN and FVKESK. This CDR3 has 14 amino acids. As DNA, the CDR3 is TGTGCCAGCAGCCCCGCCGGAGCCCCTCAGCCCCAGCATTTT. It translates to CASSPAGAPQPQHF.

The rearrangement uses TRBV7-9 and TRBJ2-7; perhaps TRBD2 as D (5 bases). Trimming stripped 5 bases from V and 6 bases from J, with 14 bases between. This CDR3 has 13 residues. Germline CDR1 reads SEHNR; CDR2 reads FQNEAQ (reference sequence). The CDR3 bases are TGTGCCAGCAGCGGGAGTTGGGCGGGCGAGCAGTACTTC. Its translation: CASSGSWAGEQYF. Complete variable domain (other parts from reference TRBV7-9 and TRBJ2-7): DTGVSQNPRHKITKRGQNVTFRCDPISEHNRLYWYRQTLGQGPEFLTYFQNEAQLEKSRLLSDRFSAERPKGSFSTLEIQRTEQGDSAMYLCASSGSWAGEQYFGPGTRLTVT.

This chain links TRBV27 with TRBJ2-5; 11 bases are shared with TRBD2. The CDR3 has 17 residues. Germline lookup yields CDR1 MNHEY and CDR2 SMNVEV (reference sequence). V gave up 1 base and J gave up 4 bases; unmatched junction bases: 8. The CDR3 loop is CASSLFSGRAFGETQYF. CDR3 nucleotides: TGTGCCAGCAGTTTATTTAGCGGGAGGGCCTTTGGAGAGACCCAGTACTTC.

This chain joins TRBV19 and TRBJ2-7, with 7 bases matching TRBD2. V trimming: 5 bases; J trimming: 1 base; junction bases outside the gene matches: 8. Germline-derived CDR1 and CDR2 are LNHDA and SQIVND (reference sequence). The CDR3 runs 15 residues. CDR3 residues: CASSASSGWSYEQYF. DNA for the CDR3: TGTGCCAGTAGTGCCTCTAGCGGTTGGTCCTACGAGCAGTACTTC.

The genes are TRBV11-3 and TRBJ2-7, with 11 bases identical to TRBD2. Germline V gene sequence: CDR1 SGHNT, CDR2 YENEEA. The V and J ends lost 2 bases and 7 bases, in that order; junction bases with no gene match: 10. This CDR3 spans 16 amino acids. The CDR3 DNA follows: TGTGCCAGCAGCTTAAATGGCCCTAGCGGGGGGCTTGAGCAGTACTTC. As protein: CASSLNGPSGGLEQYF.

CDR3 residues: CASSLTPGSEQYF. The CDR3 nucleotides read TGTGCCAGCAGCTTAACCCCGGGTTCCGAGCAGTACTTC. The rearrangement joins TRBV7-2 to TRBJ2-7; D ambiguous. The germline V gene encodes CDR1 SGHTA and CDR2 FQGNSA. This CDR3 contains 13 residues. Trimming removed 2 bases at V and 6 bases at J, with 11 bases between.